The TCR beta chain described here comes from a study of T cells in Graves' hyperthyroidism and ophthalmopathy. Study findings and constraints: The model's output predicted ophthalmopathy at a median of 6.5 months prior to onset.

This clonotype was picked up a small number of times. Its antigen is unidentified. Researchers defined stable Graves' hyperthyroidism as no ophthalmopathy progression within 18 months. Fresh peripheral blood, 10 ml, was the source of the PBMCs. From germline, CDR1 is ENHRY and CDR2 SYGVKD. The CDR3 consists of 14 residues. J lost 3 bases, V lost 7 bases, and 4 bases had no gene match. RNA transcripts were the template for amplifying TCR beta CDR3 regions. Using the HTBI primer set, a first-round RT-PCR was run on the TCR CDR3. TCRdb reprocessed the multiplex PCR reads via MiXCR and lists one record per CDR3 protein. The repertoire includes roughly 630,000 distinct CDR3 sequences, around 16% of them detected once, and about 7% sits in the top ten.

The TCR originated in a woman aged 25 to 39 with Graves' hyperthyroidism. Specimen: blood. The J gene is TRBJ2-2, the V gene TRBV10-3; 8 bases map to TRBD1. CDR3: CAINQGAHTGELFF. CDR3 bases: TGTGCCATCAACCAGGGGGCGCACACCGGGGAGCTGTTTTTT.